Described below is a single T cell receptor beta chain sequence and its context. Its antigen remains undetermined. No clone much larger than this one lies a single base away; base qualities are absent. The data were taken from a study of blood T cell repertoires in COVID-19 (dated by TCRdb to about 2020). Study-wide context: The collaborator samples originated in the United States, Italy and Spain and spanned the acute and convalescent phases of COVID-19. The samples were drawn from the first 160 participants of the ongoing ImmuneRACE study and from some 1,300 subjects provided by 6 global collaborators. The material from the prospective study consisted of cDNA or gDNA derived from T cells, B-cell-depleted T cells, or PBMCs. The repertoires were made available in a free public database intended to serve as a resource for research on the immune response to SARS-CoV-2. The dataset comprised deeply sampled blood TCRbeta repertoires from subjects exposed to, actively infected with, or recovered from COVID-19. A de-identified subject ID, COVID-19 status, age in years and sex were almost always included in the sample metadata. Where HLA class I and class II types were available, the types were taken from metadata supplied by the sample provider, not from assay-based typing. Overall study results and their limits: The quantity of clinical and demographic metadata differed by source and by participant and was supplied without curation.

The germline V gene supplies CDR1 SGHNT and CDR2 YENEEA. The CDR3 goes from the cysteine to the phenylalanine over 17 residues. Only CDR3 DNA remains: 51 bases, in frame from the first base. Relative to germline, V is missing 3 bases and J is missing 6 bases, with 13 bases of the junction outside any gene match. Each collaborating institution followed its own protocols to collect whole blood in K2EDTA tubes. For TCRbeta analysis, collaborators shipped samples in one of three forms: frozen whole blood, isolated PBMCs, or DNA extracted from either of those sample types. TCRbeta CDR3 regions were amplified from genomic DNA using the immunoSEQ Assay, a bias-controlled multiplex PCR. In the source study's methods: Nucleated cell counts per sample were estimated from amplification of reference gene primers within the assay. To quantify the absolute abundance of each unique TCRbeta CDR3 rearrangement, sequence reads were collapsed and filtered. For each sample, productive Simpson clonality was calculated as the square root of Simpson's diversity index across productive rearrangements. The immuneACCESS repertoire file appears here via TCRdb, limited to in-frame rearrangements. These files lack a portion of the clones; in checked studies, under half of the deficit traces to unresolved V genes, and the cause of the others is not known. Clone size and V and J calls were adopted from that table, with D and trimming inferred from the DNA. For this sample there are about 54,000 clones; approximately 84% appear just once. In total, the top ten clones hold 25% to 30% of the sample.

The chain is made from TRBV11-3 and TRBJ2-1; the central 8 bases match TRBD2. The sample taken for sequencing was peripheral blood. The TCR sequence derives from a human donor in a cohort sampled during active COVID-19. The DNA sequence is as follows: TGTGCCAGCAGCTTTCCCCACCGGGAGGGCCCAAGCAATGAGCAGTTCTTC. Its protein is CASSFPHREGPSNEQFF.